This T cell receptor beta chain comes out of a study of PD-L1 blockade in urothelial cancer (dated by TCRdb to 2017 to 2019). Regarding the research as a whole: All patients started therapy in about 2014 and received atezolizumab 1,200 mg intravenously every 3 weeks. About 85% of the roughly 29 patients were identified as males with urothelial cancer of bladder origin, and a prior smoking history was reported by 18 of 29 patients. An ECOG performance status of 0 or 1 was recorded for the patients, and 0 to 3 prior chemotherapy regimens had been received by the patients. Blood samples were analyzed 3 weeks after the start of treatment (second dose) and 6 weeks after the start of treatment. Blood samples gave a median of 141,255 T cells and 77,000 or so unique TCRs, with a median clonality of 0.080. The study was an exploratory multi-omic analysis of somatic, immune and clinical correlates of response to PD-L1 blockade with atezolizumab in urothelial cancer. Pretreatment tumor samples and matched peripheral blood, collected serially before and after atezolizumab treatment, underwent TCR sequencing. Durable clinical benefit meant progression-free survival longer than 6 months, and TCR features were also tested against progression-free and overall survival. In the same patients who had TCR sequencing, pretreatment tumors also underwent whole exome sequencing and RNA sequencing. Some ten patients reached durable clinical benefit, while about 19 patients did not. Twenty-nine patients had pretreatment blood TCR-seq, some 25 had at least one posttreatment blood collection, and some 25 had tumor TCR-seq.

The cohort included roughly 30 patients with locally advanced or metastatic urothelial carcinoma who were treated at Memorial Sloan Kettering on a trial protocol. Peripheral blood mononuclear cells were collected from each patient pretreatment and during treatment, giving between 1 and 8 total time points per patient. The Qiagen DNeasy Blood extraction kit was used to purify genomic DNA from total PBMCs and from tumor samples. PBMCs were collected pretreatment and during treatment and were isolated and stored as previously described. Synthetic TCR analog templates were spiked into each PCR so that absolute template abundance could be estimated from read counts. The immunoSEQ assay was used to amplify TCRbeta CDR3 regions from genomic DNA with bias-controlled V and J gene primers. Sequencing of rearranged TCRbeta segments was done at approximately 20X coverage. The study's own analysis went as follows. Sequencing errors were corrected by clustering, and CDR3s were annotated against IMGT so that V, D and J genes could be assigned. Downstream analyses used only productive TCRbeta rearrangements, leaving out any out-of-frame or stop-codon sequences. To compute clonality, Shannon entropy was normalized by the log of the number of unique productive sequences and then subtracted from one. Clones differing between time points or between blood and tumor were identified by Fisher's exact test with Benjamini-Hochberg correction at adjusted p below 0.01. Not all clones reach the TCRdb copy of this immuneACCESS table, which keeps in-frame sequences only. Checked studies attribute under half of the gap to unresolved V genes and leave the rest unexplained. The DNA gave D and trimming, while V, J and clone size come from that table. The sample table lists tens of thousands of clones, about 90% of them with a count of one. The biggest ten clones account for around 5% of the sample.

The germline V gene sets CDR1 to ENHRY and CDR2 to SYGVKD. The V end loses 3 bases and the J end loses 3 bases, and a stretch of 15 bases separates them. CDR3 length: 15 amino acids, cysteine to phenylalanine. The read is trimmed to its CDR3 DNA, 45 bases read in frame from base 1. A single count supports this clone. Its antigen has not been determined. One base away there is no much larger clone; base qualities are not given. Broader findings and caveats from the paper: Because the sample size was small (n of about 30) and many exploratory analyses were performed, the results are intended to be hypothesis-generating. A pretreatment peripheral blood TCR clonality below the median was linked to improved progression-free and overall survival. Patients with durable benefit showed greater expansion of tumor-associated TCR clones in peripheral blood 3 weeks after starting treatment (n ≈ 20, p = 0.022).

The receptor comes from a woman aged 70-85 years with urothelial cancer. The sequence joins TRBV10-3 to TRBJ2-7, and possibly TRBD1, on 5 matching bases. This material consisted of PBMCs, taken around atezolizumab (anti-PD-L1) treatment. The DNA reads TGTGCCATCAGTGATTTAGGCAGGGCGGTCTACGAGCAGTACTTC. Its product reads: CAISDLGRAVYEQYF.